These 5 T cell receptor beta chains came from one sample sequenced in a study of blood T cell repertoires in COVID-19. The data were produced by immunoSEQ multiplex PCR, yet TCRdb's version contains in-frame clones alone and is incomplete. In the table there are around 15,000 clones, approximately 88% of which are singletons. Specimen: peripheral blood. Every receptor here comes from a human donor in a cohort sampled during active COVID-19.

V is TRBV5-1 and J is TRBJ2-2; 10 positions agree with TRBD1. Germline V gives CDR1 SGHRS, CDR2 YFSETQ. This CDR3 has 16 amino acids. After removal of 2 bases from V and 3 bases from J, the junction contained 4 bases not matched to a gene. CDR3 sequence reads: CASSLPGQGDTGELFF. CDR3 bases: TGCGCCAGCAGCTTACCCGGACAGGGGGACACCGGGGAGCTGTTTTTT. The full variable domain, with the rest looked up from reference TRBV5-1 and TRBJ2-2, is KAGVTQTPRYLIKTRGQQVTLSCSPISGHRSVSWYQQTPGQGLQFLFEYFSETQRNKGNFPGRFSGRQFSNSRSEMNVSTLELGDSALYLCASSLPGQGDTGELFFGEGSRLTVL.

The chain joins TRBV5-1 to TRBJ1-6; tentatively, D is TRBD1 (5 bases). This CDR3 comprises 15 residues. The V end lost 0 bases, the J end lost 10 bases, and 14 bases lay between the germline ends. CDR1 and CDR2 from the germline V gene are SGHRS and YFSETQ. In nucleotides, the CDR3 is TGCGCCAGCAGCTTGGAGGCGGGACTAGGGTCACCCCTCCACTTT. This gives the protein CASSLEAGLGSPLHF.

V usage is TRBV7-6 and J usage is TRBJ2-1; D is perhaps TRBD2 (5 bases). Per germline, CDR1 SGHVS and CDR2 FNYEAQ. V shed 5 bases and J shed 4 bases, with 12 bases lying between them. CDR3 length: 14 residues. The CDR3 DNA sequence: TGTGCCAGCAGCGCATACCGGGGATACAATGAGCAGTTCTTC. Encoded protein: CASSAYRGYNEQFF.

The chain combines TRBV7-2 with TRBJ1-2; TRBD1 aligns across 11 bases. The CDR3 covers 16 residues. Germline V gene sequence: CDR1 SGHTA, CDR2 FQGNSA. J was trimmed by 8 bases and V by 1 base; bases with no gene match: 9. CDR3 bases: TGTGCCAGCAGCTTAGTCGGACAGGGGGCGATGAAGGGCTACACCTTC. It yields the protein CASSLVGQGAMKGYTF.

The chain links TRBV2 to TRBJ2-7; maybe TRBD2 (6 bases). CDR3 length: 15 residues. V was trimmed by 2 bases and J by 8 bases, leaving 19 bases between them. Germline CDR1 SNHLY, CDR2 FYNNEI. This chain's CDR3 is CASSERSGGVSKQYF. The CDR3 bases are TGTGCCAGCAGTGAACGGTCCGGGGGAGTTTCGAAGCAGTACTTC.